Presented here are 10 T cell receptor beta chains from one specimen sequenced in a study of early T cells in non-severe SARS-CoV-2 infection. Each CDR3 protein gets one entry after TCRdb re-called the 5' RACE reads with MiXCR. Of 25,000 to 30,000 distinct CDR3 sequences in the sample, 5.3% were seen once. The sequenced sample was whole blood. The receptors originated from an adult who was a healthcare worker with PCR-confirmed SARS-CoV-2 infection or an uninfected control (not recorded which).

This clonotype has ten or more counts. The rearrangement links TRBV11-2 to TRBJ2-2; D gene ambiguous. Germline CDR1 reads SGHAT; CDR2 reads FQNNGV. The CDR3 has 13 residues. The V and J ends lost 0 bases and 6 bases respectively, with 5 bases between them. This CDR3 is CASSLDRSGELFF. The CDR3 DNA is TGTGCCAGCAGCTTAGACAGATCCGGGGAGCTGTTTTTT.

The chain has TRBV2 and TRBJ2-1; 13 nucleotides align to TRBD2. The CDR3 has 15 residues. CDR1 and CDR2 (germline): SNHLY, FYNNEI. Trimming at V came to 5 bases and at J to 8 bases, leaving 6 bases not matched to a gene. In DNA form, the CDR3 reads TGTGCCAGCAGTAGATGGACTAGCGGGAGTGATGAGCAGTTCTTC. Its translation: CASSRWTSGSDEQFF.

This clonotype was observed at least ten times. The V call is TRBV7-8, the J call TRBJ2-2, with TRBD2 identical over 12 bases. The CDR3 sequence is 17 residues long. Per the germline V gene, CDR1 is SGHVS and CDR2 is FQNEAQ. Unmatched junction bases numbered 4, after V lost 3 bases and J lost 2 bases. The CDR3 loop reads CASSFSSGRANTGELFF. The CDR3 DNA reads TGTGCCAGCAGCTTCTCTAGCGGGAGGGCCAACACCGGGGAGCTGTTTTTT.

In this sample, this clonotype turned up many times. This chain links TRBV23-1 with TRBJ2-2; 11 nucleotides agree with TRBD2. TRBV23-1 is an ORF; its function is uncertain. V dropped 0 bases and J dropped 3; count of bases not matched to a gene: 21. The CDR3 totals 23 residues. The CDR3 region is CASSQSSPPSELAGEFYTGELFF. In DNA form, the CDR3 reads TGCGCCAGCAGTCAATCATCTCCCCCGTCGGAACTAGCGGGAGAATTTTACACCGGGGAGCTGTTTTTT.

This clonotype was recorded at least ten times. V and J are TRBV5-1 and TRBJ2-7; TRBD1 agrees at 10 bases. With 3 bases clipped from V and 4 bases from J, the junction kept 4 bases outside the gene matches. This CDR3 contains 14 residues. Germline assignment: CDR1 SGHRS and CDR2 YFSETQ. The CDR3 bases are TGCGCCAGCAGCTCGGACAGGGGGTGGTACGAGCAGTACTTC. It specifies CASSSDRGWYEQYF.

Ten or more counts support this clonotype. The chain couples TRBV5-5 to TRBJ2-7; 7 bases agree with TRBD2. The germline gives CDR1 SGHKS, CDR2 YYEKEE (reference sequence). Trimming removed 4 bases from V and 2 bases from J; junction bases left unmatched: 6. The CDR3 runs to 14 residues. CDR3 DNA sequence: TGTGCCAGCAGCAGCGGGGCGGGACCCTACGAGCAGTACTTC. Translation: CASSSGAGPYEQYF.

This clonotype was seen many times. The chain joins TRBV6-6 to TRBJ2-3; possible D gene TRBD2, 5 bases. Germline CDR1 reads MNHNY; CDR2 reads SVGAGI (reference sequence). Trimming removed 0 bases at V and 5 bases at J, with 9 bases between. The CDR3 loop spans 14 amino acids. In DNA form, the CDR3 reads TGTGCCAGCAGTTACTCGGAGGTCGGAGATACGCAGTATTTT. Translating it yields CASSYSEVGDTQYF.

This clonotype has more than one count but fewer than ten. The rearrangement links TRBV14 to TRBJ2-3, with D unclear. The V gene lost 2 bases and the J gene lost 4 bases, with 7 bases spanning the gap. This CDR3 has 13 amino acids. CDR1 SGHDN and CDR2 FVKESK come from the germline V gene. The CDR3: CASSQPVPDTQYF. The CDR3 coding sequence is TGTGCCAGCAGCCAACCAGTACCAGATACGCAGTATTTT.

This clonotype has a handful of counts. The rearrangement links TRBV3-1 to TRBJ2-7; D may match TRBD1 or TRBD2 (5 bases each). Looked up from germline, CDR1 is LGHDT and CDR2 is YNNKEL (reference sequence). The CDR3 is 15 amino acids. V shed 2 bases and J shed 1 base, with 12 bases lying between them. CDR3 amino acids: CASSQRGVLSYEQYF. CDR3 sequence (DNA): TGTGCCAGCAGCCAACGAGGGGTATTATCCTACGAGCAGTACTTC.

This clonotype was seen ten or more times. The V and J genes are TRBV12-3 or TRBV12-4 and TRBJ1-4; TRBD1 agrees at 7 bases. The CDR3 contains 15 residues. J gave up 8 bases and V 5 bases, and 11 bases lay outside the gene matches. CDR3 nucleotides: TGTGCCAGCAGTCCGACTCGGGACAGAGGGGAAAAACTGTTTTTT. Protein product: CASSPTRDRGEKLFF.